This note documents a single TCR beta chain sequence. It was with a sample-barcoded 5' primer and a J-beta primer mix that a second PCR of roughly 6 to 12 cycles was run. A single record per CDR3 protein comes from TCRdb applying MiXCR to the 5' RACE reads. Of about 580,000 distinct CDR3 sequences in the sample, more than 45% were seen once. The record originates from a study of blood T cells in healthy people across ages. Germline V lookup: CDR1 LNHNV, CDR2 YYDKDF (reference sequence). This CDR3 is 15 amino acids long. Trimming stripped 1 base from V and 1 base from J, with 10 bases between. The chain couples TRBV15 to TRBJ2-5; D possibly corresponds to TRBD2 (6 bases). This sequence originates from an older man in good health. Sequencing was carried out using blood. The CDR3 DNA is TGTGCCACCAGCAGAGGGCTGGGACTCCAAGAGACCCAGTACTTC. It specifies CATSRGLGLQETQYF.